This TCR beta chain was obtained from a study of blood T cell repertoires in COVID-19. Overall study: Acute and convalescent COVID-19 samples came from the United States, Italy and Spain.

Trimming took 7 bases from V and 5 from J, leaving 14 bases between them. Per the germline V gene, CDR1 is SNHLY and CDR2 is FYNNEI. The CDR3 runs to 13 residues. Original data processing: The assay estimated nucleated cells by amplifying reference gene primers. Here immunoSEQ multiplex PCR was the method, and the copy in TCRdb shows in-frame clones only, minus some. V and J calls and clone size are those listed in that table; D and trimming were worked out from the DNA. Here the sample spans about 360,000 clones, more than 65% being singletons. Sequenced material: peripheral blood. The genes are TRBV2 and TRBJ2-5, with D perhaps matching TRBD2 (5 bases). The TCR was taken from a human donor with acute or convalescent COVID-19. The donor label of this sample is uncertain. The CDR3 loop is CASIQERRETQYF. The CDR3 DNA reads as TGTGCCAGCATTCAGGAGCGGCGGGAGACCCAGTACTTC.